This TCR beta chain was retrieved from a study of blood T cell repertoires in COVID-19. Study details: COVID-19 samples collected from the United States, Italy and Spain covered acute and convalescent phases. Nucleic acid was either cDNA or gDNA, and it came from T cells, B-cell-depleted T cells, or PBMCs.

This table comes from immunoSEQ multiplex PCR, and its TCRdb copy is limited to in-frame clones, with some not included. Here the sample spans about 210,000 clones, more than 70% being singletons. The TCR originated in a woman aged 50 to 65 with acute or convalescent COVID-19. Sequencing was carried out using peripheral blood.

CDR3 DNA: TGTGCCAGTAACCCCCGAACAAGCTCTGGAAACACCATATATTTT. Translated, it gives CASNPRTSSGNTIYF. The chain combines TRBV19 with TRBJ1-3; no clear D gene. The V gene lost 7 bases and the J gene lost 0 bases, with 13 bases spanning the gap. This CDR3 region has 15 residues. CDR1 LNHDA and CDR2 SQIVND come from the germline V gene (reference sequence).